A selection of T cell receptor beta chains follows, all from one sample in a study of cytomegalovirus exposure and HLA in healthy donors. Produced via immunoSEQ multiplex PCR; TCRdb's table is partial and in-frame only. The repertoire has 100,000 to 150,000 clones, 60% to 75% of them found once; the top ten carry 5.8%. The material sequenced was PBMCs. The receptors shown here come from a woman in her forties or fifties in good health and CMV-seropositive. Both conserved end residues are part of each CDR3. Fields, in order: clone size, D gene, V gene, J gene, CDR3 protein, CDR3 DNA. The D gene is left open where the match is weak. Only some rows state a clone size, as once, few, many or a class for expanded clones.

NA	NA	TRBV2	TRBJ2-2	CASSDMERGTGELFF	TGTGCCAGCAGTGATATGGAGCGTGGCACCGGGGAGCTGTTTTTT
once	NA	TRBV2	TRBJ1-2	CASSREVTNYGYTF	TGTGCCAGCAGCCGGGAAGTGACTAACTATGGCTACACCTTC
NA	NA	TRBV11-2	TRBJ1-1	CASSFPGRINTEAFF	TGTGCCAGCAGCTTCCCAGGTAGGATTAACACTGAAGCTTTCTTT
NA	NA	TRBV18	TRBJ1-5	CASSPEGAHQPQHF	TGTGCCAGCTCACCTGAGGGTGCGCATCAGCCCCAGCATTTT
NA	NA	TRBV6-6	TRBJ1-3	CASSYELNTIYF	TGTGCCAGCAGTTACGAGTTAAACACCATATATTTT
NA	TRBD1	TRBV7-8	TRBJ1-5	CASSPRDSEISPQHF	TGTGCCAGCAGCCCGCGGGACAGCGAAATCAGCCCCCAGCATTTT
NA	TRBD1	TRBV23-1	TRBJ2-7	CASSPTGTGPYEQYF	TGCGCCAGCAGTCCAACCGGGACAGGTCCCTACGAGCAGTACTTC
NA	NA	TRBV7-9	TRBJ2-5	CASSPPSHETQYF	TGTGCCAGCAGCCCACCTAGTCATGAGACCCAGTACTTC
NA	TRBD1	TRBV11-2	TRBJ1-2	CASSLSSGQGGYTF	TGTGCCAGCAGCTTATCCTCCGGACAGGGAGGCTACACCTTC
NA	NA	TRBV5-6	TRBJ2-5	CASSLRQRQETQYF	TGTGCCAGCAGCTTAAGACAGAGGCAAGAGACCCAGTACTTC
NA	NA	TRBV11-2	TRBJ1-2	CASSFPGTPGYGYTF	TGTGCCAGCAGCTTCCCCGGGACACCCGGCTATGGCTACACCTTC
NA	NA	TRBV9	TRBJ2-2	CASSVGSRGYTGELFF	TGTGCCAGCAGCGTAGGAAGCCGGGGATACACCGGGGAGCTGTTTTTT
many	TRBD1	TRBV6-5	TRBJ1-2	CASSRQGKTGGYTF	TGTGCCAGCAGTCGACAGGGGAAGACTGGTGGCTACACCTTC
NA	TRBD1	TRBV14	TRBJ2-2	CASSLRTGVNTGELFF	TGTGCCAGCAGCCTCCGGACAGGGGTGAACACCGGGGAGCTGTTTTTT
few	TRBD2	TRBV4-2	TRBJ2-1	CASKLAANNEQFF	TGTGCCAGCAAGCTAGCGGCGAACAATGAGCAGTTCTTC
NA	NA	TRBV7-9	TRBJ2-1	CASRATRTNNEQFF	TGTGCCAGCAGAGCGACTCGCACCAACAATGAGCAGTTCTTC
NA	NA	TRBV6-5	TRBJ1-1	CASSLSRGAEAFF	TGTGCCAGCAGCTTATCCCGGGGGGCTGAAGCTTTCTTT
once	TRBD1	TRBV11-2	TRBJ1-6	CASSFDRANSPLHF	TGTGCCAGCAGCTTTGACAGGGCCAATTCACCCCTCCACTTT
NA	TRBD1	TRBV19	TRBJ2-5	CASSETGLRETQYF	TGTGCCAGCTCGGAGACAGGGCTTCGAGAGACCCAGTACTTC
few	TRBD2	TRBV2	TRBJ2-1	CASSLAGGAYNEQFF	TGTGCCAGCAGTTTAGCGGGAGGGGCTTACAATGAGCAGTTCTTC
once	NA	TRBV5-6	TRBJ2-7	CASSPLQGISYEQYF	TGTGCCAGCAGCCCCCTGCAGGGCATCTCCTACGAGCAGTACTTC
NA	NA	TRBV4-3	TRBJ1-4	CASSQEGAENEKLFF	TGCGCCAGCAGCCAAGAAGGAGCAGAAAATGAAAAACTGTTTTTT
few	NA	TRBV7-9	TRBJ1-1	CASSPRSGTPNTEAFF	TGTGCCAGCAGCCCTCGCTCCGGGACACCCAACACTGAAGCTTTCTTT
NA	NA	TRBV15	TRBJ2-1	CATSRGQRDNEQFF	TGTGCCACCAGCAGGGGACAGCGGGACAATGAGCAGTTCTTC
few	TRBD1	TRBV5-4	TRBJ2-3	CASRPDRYTDTQYF	TGTGCCAGCAGGCCGGACAGGTACACAGATACGCAGTATTTT
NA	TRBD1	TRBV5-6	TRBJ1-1	CASSFQTGRNTEAFF	TGTGCCAGCAGCTTCCAGACAGGGCGGAACACTGAAGCTTTCTTT
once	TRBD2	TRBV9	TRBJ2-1	CASSVGGGGASYNEQFF	TGTGCCAGCAGCGTAGGAGGCGGGGGGGCCTCCTACAATGAGCAGTTCTTC
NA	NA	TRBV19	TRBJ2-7	CASTTPGRDEQYF	TGTGCCAGTACCACCCCCGGGCGGGACGAGCAGTACTTC
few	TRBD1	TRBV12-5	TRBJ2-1	CASGLLHPSQGRNEQFF	TGTGCTAGTGGTTTGCTCCATCCATCACAGGGGCGGAATGAGCAGTTCTTC
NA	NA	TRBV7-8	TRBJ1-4	CASSPGTLEKLFF	TGTGCCAGCAGCCCCGGTACACTAGAAAAACTGTTTTTT
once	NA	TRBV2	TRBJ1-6	CASSPGTGSSPLHF	TGTGCCAGCAGCCCCGGAACAGGCAGTTCACCCCTCCACTTT
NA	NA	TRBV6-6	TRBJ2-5	CASRDAGGAGEQYF	TGTGCCAGCAGAGACGCAGGGGGCGCGGGGGAGCAGTACTTC
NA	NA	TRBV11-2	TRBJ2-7	CASSFGPYSYLGTYEQYF	TGTGCCAGCAGCTTTGGTCCTTATTCTTACTTGGGCACTTACGAGCAGTACTTC
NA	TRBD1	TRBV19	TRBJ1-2	CASSRQSGGDYGYTF	TGTGCCAGTAGTAGACAGTCAGGGGGCGACTATGGCTACACCTTC
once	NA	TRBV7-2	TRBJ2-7	CASSLAPGSVLYEQYF	TGTGCCAGCAGCTTAGCCCCGGGATCAGTACTATACGAGCAGTACTTC
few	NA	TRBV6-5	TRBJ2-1	CASSFGGEQFF	TGTGCCAGCTCGTTTGGGGGGGAGCAGTTCTTC
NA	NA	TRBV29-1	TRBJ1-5	CSVEAGSDQPQHF	TGCAGCGTTGAGGCCGGGAGCGATCAGCCCCAGCATTTT
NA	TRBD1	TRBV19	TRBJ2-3	CASSPGQGPTDTQYF	TGTGCCAGTAGTCCGGGACAGGGCCCCACAGATACGCAGTATTTT
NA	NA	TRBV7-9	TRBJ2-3	CANSPSLAGWGTDTQYF	TGTGCCAACAGCCCTAGCCTGGCCGGGTGGGGCACAGATACGCAGTATTTT
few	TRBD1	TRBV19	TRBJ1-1	CASMLTGMNTEAFF	TGTGCCAGTATGTTGACAGGGATGAACACTGAAGCTTTCTTT
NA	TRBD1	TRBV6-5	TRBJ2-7	CASSLTGWSSYEQYF	TGTGCCAGCAGTTTGACAGGGTGGAGCTCCTACGAGCAGTACTTC
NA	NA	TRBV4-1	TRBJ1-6	CASSQETANSPLHF	TGCGCCAGCAGCCAAGAGACAGCGAATTCACCCCTCCACTTT
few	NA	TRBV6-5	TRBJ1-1	CASSARYRGLAFF	TGTGCCAGCAGTGCCCGCTATCGCGGGCTAGCTTTCTTT
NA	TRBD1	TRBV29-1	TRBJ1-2	CSVGQGAYGYTF	TGCAGCGTCGGACAGGGGGCATATGGCTACACCTTC
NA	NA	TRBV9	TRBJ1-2	CASSVAQGSGGYTF	TGTGCCAGCAGCGTCGCCCAGGGATCGGGCGGCTACACCTTC
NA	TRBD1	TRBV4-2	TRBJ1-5	CASSQGDRGLDQPQHF	TGTGCCAGCAGCCAGGGGGACAGGGGTTTGGATCAGCCCCAGCATTTT
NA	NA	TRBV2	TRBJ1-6	CASSERPGISPLHF	TGTGCCAGCAGTGAACGTCCGGGAATTTCACCCCTCCACTTT
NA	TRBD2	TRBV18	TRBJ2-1	CASALAGGMTYNEQFF	TGTGCCAGCGCACTAGCGGGGGGGATGACCTACAATGAGCAGTTCTTC
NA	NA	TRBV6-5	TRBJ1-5	CASSPPDRNQPQHF	TGTGCCAGCAGTCCCCCCGACAGAAATCAGCCCCAGCATTTT
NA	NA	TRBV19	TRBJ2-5	CASSIGTEETQYF	TGTGCCAGTAGTATAGGGACAGAAGAGACCCAGTACTTC
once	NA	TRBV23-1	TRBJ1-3	CASSQFTGPLSGNTIYF	TGCGCCAGCAGTCAATTTACAGGACCCCTCTCTGGAAACACCATATATTTT
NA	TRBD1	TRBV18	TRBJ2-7	CASSPRGQAYEQYF	TGTGCCAGCTCACCTCGCGGACAGGCCTACGAGCAGTACTTC
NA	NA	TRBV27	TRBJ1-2	CASSLSAGANYGYTF	TGTGCCAGCAGTTTATCCGCAGGGGCCAACTATGGCTACACCTTC
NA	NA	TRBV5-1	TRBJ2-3	CASSLGPTRGTDTQYF	TGCGCCAGCAGCCTCGGACCAACGAGGGGCACAGATACGCAGTATTTT
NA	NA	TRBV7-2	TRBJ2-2	CASSLWNREGGELFF	TGTGCCAGCAGCTTATGGAACAGGGAAGGCGGGGAGCTGTTTTTT
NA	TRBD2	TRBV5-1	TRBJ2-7	CASSLPSGGYEQYF	TGCGCCAGCAGCTTGCCTAGCGGGGGCTACGAGCAGTACTTC
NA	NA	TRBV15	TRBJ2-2	CATSRDGTNTGELFF	TGTGCCACCAGCAGAGATGGTACTAACACCGGGGAGCTGTTTTTT